This TCR beta chain was observed in a study of shared clonotypes between healthy human individuals. Turning to the study itself: CD4 naive cells filled three plates per donor, CD4 memory three, CD8 naive two and CD8 memory one.

Partitioning of CD4+ cells yielded a CD45RA+ naive subset and a CD45RA-negative memory subset. The CDR3 has 16 amino acids. Germline CDR1 is SGHTA and CDR2 is FQGNSA. V shed 7 bases, J shed 0 bases, and the junction held 10 bases outside the gene matches. Some clones are missing from TCRdb's copy, which holds only in-frame ones; the method was immunoSEQ multiplex PCR. Of under 850,000 clones in the sample, approximately 77% are singletons; the top ten hold under 2%. Sequenced material: memory CD4+ T cells sorted from blood. Sample subset: CD45RA-negative fraction. This TCR was sampled from a woman in her 30s in good health. V gene TRBV7-2 combines with J gene TRBJ2-3; TRBD1 matches at 7 bases. The DNA of the CDR3 is TGTGCCAGCAAGAAGACAGGGCGACCTAGCACAGATACGCAGTATTTT. This gives the protein CASKKTGRPSTDTQYF.